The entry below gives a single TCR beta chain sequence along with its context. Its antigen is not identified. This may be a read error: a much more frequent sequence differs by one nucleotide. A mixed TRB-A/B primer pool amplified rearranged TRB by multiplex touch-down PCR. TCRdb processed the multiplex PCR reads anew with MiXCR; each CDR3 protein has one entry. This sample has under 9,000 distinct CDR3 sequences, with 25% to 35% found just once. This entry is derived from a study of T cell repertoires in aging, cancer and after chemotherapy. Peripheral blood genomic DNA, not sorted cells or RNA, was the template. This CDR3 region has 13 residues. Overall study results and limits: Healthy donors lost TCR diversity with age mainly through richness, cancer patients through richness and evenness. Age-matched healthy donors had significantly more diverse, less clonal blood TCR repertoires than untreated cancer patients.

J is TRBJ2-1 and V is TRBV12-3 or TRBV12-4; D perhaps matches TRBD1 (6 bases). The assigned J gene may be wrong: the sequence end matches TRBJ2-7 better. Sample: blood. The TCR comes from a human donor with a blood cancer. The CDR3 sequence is CASRRTGYNEQYF. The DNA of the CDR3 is TGTGCCAGCAGGAGAACAGGGTACAATGAGCAGTACTTC.